The 17 T cell receptor beta chains below all came from one sample that was sequenced in a study of shared clonotypes between healthy human individuals. Some clones are missing from TCRdb's copy, which holds only in-frame ones; the method was immunoSEQ multiplex PCR. The table shows around 600,000 clones, with roughly 98% occurring only once. The naive CD8 fraction comprised CD45RO-negative cells positively selected for CCR7 and excluded terminally differentiated effector memory CD45RA+ cells. The sequenced material came from naive CD8+ T cells sorted from blood. The receptors originated from a man aged 25 to 40 in good health.

V usage is TRBV27 and J usage is TRBJ2-3, with 7 bases fitting TRBD1. V was clipped by 3 bases and J by 3 bases; unmatched bases: 6. This CDR3 has 15 amino acids. Germline V lookup: CDR1 MNHEY, CDR2 SMNVEV (reference sequence). The CDR3 DNA reads as TGTGCCAGCAGTTTCGGGCAGGGGGTTACAGATACGCAGTATTTT. It codes for CASSFGQGVTDTQYF.

This chain joins TRBV27 and TRBJ2-2, with no clear D. The CDR3 has 12 residues. Germline V gene sequence: CDR1 MNHEY, CDR2 SMNVEV (reference sequence). V lost 5 bases and J lost 7, with 8 bases in between. CDR3 DNA: TGTGCCAGCAGTATAGAAAGCGGGGAGCTGTTTTTT. This codes for CASSIESGELFF.

A note on this clone: The same CDR3 also results from other DNA sequences found in this sample. The chain uses TRBV5-1 and TRBJ2-7; 8 bases are a match to TRBD1. Germline-derived CDR1 and CDR2 are SGHRS and YFSETQ. The CDR3 has 14 amino acids. V lost 2 bases and J lost 3; bases outside the gene matches: 4. CDR3 DNA sequence: TGCGCCAGCAGCTTAGGGACAGGCATCTACGAGCAGTACTTC. Its translation: CASSLGTGIYEQYF.

This chain joins TRBV25-1 and TRBJ2-1, with D unclear. This CDR3 comprises 12 residues. Between the trimmed V and J ends, which lost 3 bases and 3 bases, there was a span of 3 bases. From germline, CDR1 is MGHDK and CDR2 SYGVNS. The CDR3 bases are TGTGCCAGCAGTGAGTTCTACAATGAGCAGTTCTTC. Translating gives CASSEFYNEQFF.

This clone was found once. This CDR3 reads CATSGVPSVSSYEQYF. Here the CDR3 DNA reads TGTGCCACCAGCGGCGTGCCCTCTGTTAGCTCCTACGAGCAGTACTTC. The chain employs TRBV15 and TRBJ2-7, with no clear D. The CDR3 runs to 16 residues. The germline V gene has CDR1 LNHNV and CDR2 YYDKDF (reference sequence). V lost 5 bases, J lost 0 bases, and 17 bases lay in between.

The V gene is TRBV6-1, the J gene TRBJ2-7; D is possibly TRBD2 (5 bases). Germline CDR1 and CDR2: MNHNS and SASEGT. The CDR3 spans 17 residues. Trimming cost V 3 bases and J 4 bases, with 22 bases left between them. CDR3 amino acids: CASSDKSLGSQAYEQYF. The CDR3, as DNA: TGTGCCAGCAGTGATAAGTCACTAGGTAGTCAGGCTTACGAGCAGTACTTC.

V is TRBV4-1 and J is TRBJ2-1, with D uncertain. Trimming pared 5 bases from V and 9 bases from J, leaving 11 bases between. This CDR3 contains 12 residues. Germline V lookup: CDR1 MGHRA, CDR2 YSYEKL. CDR3 sequence (DNA): TGCGCCAGCAGCACTTCATTGGGTGAGCAGTTCTTC. The encoded protein is CASSTSLGEQFF.

The V gene is TRBV5-4, the J gene TRBJ2-1; possibly TRBD2 for D (6 bases). Per germline, CDR1 SGHNT and CDR2 YYREEE (reference sequence). V lost 4 bases and J lost 9, with 14 bases in between. This CDR3 comprises 13 residues. The CDR3 is CASSVGGPGEQFF. DNA of the CDR3: TGTGCCAGCAGCGTCGGAGGGCCGGGTGAGCAGTTCTTC.

The chain employs TRBV4-2 and TRBJ2-1; 8 bases map to TRBD2. J lost 7 bases, V lost 0 bases, and 11 bases had no gene match. Germline-derived CDR1 and CDR2 are LGHNA and YNFKEQ. This CDR3 is 17 amino acids long. The CDR3 DNA sequence: TGTGCCAGCAGCCAAGAGATTGGGATAGCGGGGAGGAATGAGCAGTTCTTC. Protein: CASSQEIGIAGRNEQFF.

V usage is TRBV4-1 and J usage is TRBJ2-7, with 10 bases identical to TRBD1. V shed 8 bases and J 3 bases; nucleotides not matched to a gene: 4. Germline-derived CDR1 and CDR2 are MGHRA and YSYEKL. There are 13 residues in the CDR3. The CDR3 DNA sequence: TGCGCCAGCGGACAGGGGGGGAACTACGAGCAGTACTTC. Encoded protein: CASGQGGNYEQYF.

The rearrangement joins TRBV27 to TRBJ1-4; D possibly corresponds to TRBD1 (6 bases). Germline loops: CDR1 MNHEY, CDR2 SMNVEV (reference sequence). V dropped 6 bases and J dropped 2 bases, with 16 bases sitting between them. The CDR3 covers 16 residues. The CDR3 loop reads CASRSGAGATNEKLFF. The CDR3 DNA sequence: TGTGCCAGCAGATCGGGGGCAGGGGCGACTAATGAAAAACTGTTTTTT.

The rearrangement uses TRBV16 and TRBJ1-5; 7 nucleotides line up with TRBD1. Germline V gene data show CDR1 as KGHSY and CDR2 as FQNENV. V shed 2 bases, J shed 4 bases, and the junction held 5 bases outside the gene matches. The CDR3 totals 15 residues. The CDR3 region has the DNA TGTGCCAGCAGCCAACCGGGACAGCTAAATCAGCCCCAGCATTTT. Amino acid sequence: CASSQPGQLNQPQHF.

The rearrangement joins TRBV18 to TRBJ2-1; 10 bases fit TRBD2. With 0 bases clipped from V and 9 bases from J, the junction kept 8 bases outside the gene matches. Germline CDR1 is KGHSH and CDR2 is LQKENI. This CDR3 spans 16 amino acids. The CDR3 DNA follows: TGTGCCAGCTCACCACCCAGGCTAGCGGGAGTTATTGAGCAGTTCTTC. Residues: CASSPPRLAGVIEQFF.

This clone was seen a single time. The chain links TRBV7-6 to TRBJ2-7; the D gene could be TRBD1 or TRBD2 (5 bases each). The germline V gene encodes CDR1 SGHVS and CDR2 FNYEAQ. Trimming took 3 bases from V and 4 from J, leaving 19 bases between them. The CDR3 is made up of 16 amino acids. The CDR3 spells CASSLEPGPGIYEQYF. CDR3 DNA: TGTGCCAGCAGCTTGGAACCGGGACCCGGTATTTACGAGCAGTACTTC.

In DNA form, the CDR3 reads TGTGCCAGCAGCCTACGGACAGGGGTTTTCAATGAGCAGTTCTTC. It yields the protein CASSLRTGVFNEQFF. The chain combines TRBV14 with TRBJ2-1; 9 bases line up with TRBD1. V lost 4 bases to trimming and J lost 6 bases; unmatched junction nucleotides: 7. Germline V gene lookup returns CDR1 SGHDN and CDR2 FVKESK. The CDR3 sequence is 15 residues long.

The rearrangement links TRBV30 to TRBJ2-7, with D possibly matching TRBD2 (5 bases). Looked up from germline, CDR1 is GTSNPN and CDR2 is SVGIG (reference sequence). The CDR3 extends over 12 amino acids. Trimming took off 1 base at V and 2 bases at J, with 6 bases between the two ends. CDR3 nucleotide sequence: TGTGCCTGGAGTGCACTAGCCTACGAGCAGTACTTC. Residues: CAWSALAYEQYF.

V is TRBV4-3 and J is TRBJ2-7; D might be TRBD1 or TRBD2, each matching 5 bases. The CDR3 consists of 13 residues. The ends were cut back, 3 bases at V and 2 bases at J, with 8 bases in the middle. The germline V gene encodes CDR1 LGHNA and CDR2 YSLEER. CDR3 loop: CASSQGVTYEQYF. Written as DNA, the CDR3 is TGCGCCAGCAGCCAGGGGGTTACCTACGAGCAGTACTTC.